This T cell receptor beta chain is from a study of cytotoxic CD8 clonotypes in ibrutinib-treated CLL. Study results and limitations: Clonality rose at ibrutinib response, held steady in sustained remission, and fell toward baseline at progression. Clonality (at baseline) was higher than in age-matched healthy donors and tracked circulating CD8+ T-cell counts.

To note about this clone: The antigen is unknown.

CDR3 length equals 13 residues. CDR1 and CDR2 (germline): LNHDA, SQIVND (reference sequence). Trimming removed 3 bases at V and 1 base at J, with 6 bases between. Profiled with immunoSEQ multiplex PCR; TCRdb holds only in-frame clones, not every one. The sample holds fewer than 100,000 clones, about 76% seen once. The sequenced sample was PBMCs, obtained after 12 months of ibrutinib treatment. The chain joins TRBV19 to TRBJ1-1; D gene uncertain. The sequence came from a human donor with chronic lymphocytic leukemia. The CDR3 DNA follows: TGTGCCAGTAGTATCAGCAAGAACACTGAAGCTTTCTTT. Translated, it gives CASSISKNTEAFF.